This T cell receptor (beta chain) stems from a study of TIL therapy for anti-PD-1-resistant metastatic lung cancer. Sample time point: pre-treatment sample, taken before nivolumab and TIL therapy. The CDR3 is made up of 16 amino acids. With V trimmed by 4 bases and J by 3 bases, 8 bases remained unmatched. In germline, CDR1 is SGHRS, CDR2 YFSETQ. The immunoSEQ assay was v3. The protocol was immunoSEQ multiplex PCR, while the TCRdb copy is restricted to in-frame clones and leaves out a portion. This table holds around 59,000 clones, roughly two thirds found once. The sequencing here drew on blood, taken at baseline. This TCR was recovered from a person aged 25 to 85 with non-small cell lung cancer. The rearrangement joins TRBV5-1 to TRBJ2-2; 8 nucleotides match TRBD1. Written as DNA, the CDR3 is TGCGCCAGCAGCACAGAACCGGGACAGGACACCGGGGAGCTGTTTTTT. This gives the protein CASSTEPGQDTGELFF.